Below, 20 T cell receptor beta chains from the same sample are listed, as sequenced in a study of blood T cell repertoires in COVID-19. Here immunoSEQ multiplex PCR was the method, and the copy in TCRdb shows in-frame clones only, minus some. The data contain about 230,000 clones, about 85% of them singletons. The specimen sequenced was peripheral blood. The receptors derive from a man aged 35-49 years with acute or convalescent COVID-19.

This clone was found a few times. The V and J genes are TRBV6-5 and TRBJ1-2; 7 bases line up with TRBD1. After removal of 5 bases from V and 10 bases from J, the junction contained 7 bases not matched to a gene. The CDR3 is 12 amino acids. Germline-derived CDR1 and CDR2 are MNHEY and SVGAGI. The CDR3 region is CASSTSTGSYTF. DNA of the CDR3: TGTGCCAGCAGTACATCGACAGGGTCCTACACCTTC.

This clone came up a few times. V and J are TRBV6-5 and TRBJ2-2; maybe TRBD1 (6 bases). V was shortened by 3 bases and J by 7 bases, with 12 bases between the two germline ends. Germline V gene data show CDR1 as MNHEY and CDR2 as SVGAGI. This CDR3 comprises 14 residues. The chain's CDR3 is CASSYKGDSGELFF. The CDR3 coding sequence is TGTGCCAGCAGTTATAAGGGGGATAGCGGGGAGCTGTTTTTT.

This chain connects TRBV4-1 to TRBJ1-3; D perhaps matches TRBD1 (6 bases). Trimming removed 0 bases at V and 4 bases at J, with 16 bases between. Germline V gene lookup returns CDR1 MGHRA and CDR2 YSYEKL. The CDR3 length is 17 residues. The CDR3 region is CASSQEGAPNPGNTIYF. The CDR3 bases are TGCGCCAGCAGCCAAGAGGGGGCGCCTAATCCGGGAAACACCATATATTTT.

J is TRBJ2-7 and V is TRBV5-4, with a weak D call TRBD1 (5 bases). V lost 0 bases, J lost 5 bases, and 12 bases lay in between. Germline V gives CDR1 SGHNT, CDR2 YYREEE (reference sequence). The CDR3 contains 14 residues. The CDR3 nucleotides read TGTGCCAGCAGCTTGGAGGGGATTCTCAACGAGCAGTACTTC. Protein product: CASSLEGILNEQYF.

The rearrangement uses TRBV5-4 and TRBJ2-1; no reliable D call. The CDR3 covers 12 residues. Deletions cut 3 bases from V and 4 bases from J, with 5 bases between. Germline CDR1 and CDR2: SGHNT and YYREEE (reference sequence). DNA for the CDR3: TGTGCCAGCAGCTCACAATACAATGAGCAGTTCTTC. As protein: CASSSQYNEQFF.

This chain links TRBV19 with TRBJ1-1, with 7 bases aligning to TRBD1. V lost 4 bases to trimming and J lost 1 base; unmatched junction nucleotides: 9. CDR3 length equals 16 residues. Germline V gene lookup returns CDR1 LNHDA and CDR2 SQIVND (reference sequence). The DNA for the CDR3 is TGTGCCAGTAGTAGTCTTACAGGGGACCGGAACACTGAAGCTTTCTTT. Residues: CASSSLTGDRNTEAFF.

This CDR3 is CASSNRNSNGYTF. The CDR3 region has the DNA TGTGCCAGCAGCAACAGGAATAGCAATGGCTACACCTTC. V and J are TRBV6-5 and TRBJ1-2; D possibly corresponds to TRBD1 (5 bases). The CDR3 spans 13 residues. CDR1 and CDR2 from the germline V gene are MNHEY and SVGAGI. Trimming removed 6 bases at V and 6 bases at J, with 14 bases between.

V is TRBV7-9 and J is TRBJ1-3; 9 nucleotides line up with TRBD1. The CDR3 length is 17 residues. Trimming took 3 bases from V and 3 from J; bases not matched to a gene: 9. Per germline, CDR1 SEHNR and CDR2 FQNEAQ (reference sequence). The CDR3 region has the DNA TGTGCCAGCAGCTTGGCGTGGACAGGGGTTGGTGGAAACACCATATATTTT. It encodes CASSLAWTGVGGNTIYF.

The CDR3 DNA reads as TGTGCCACCAGTGCTCCCACAGGGGTGGATACGCAGTATTTT. Encoded protein: CATSAPTGVDTQYF. The rearrangement links TRBV24-1 to TRBJ2-3; 7 bases match TRBD1. This CDR3 has 14 amino acids. The ends lost 5 bases at V and 6 bases at J; junction bases unmatched: 7. The germline V gene has CDR1 KGHDR and CDR2 SFDVKD.

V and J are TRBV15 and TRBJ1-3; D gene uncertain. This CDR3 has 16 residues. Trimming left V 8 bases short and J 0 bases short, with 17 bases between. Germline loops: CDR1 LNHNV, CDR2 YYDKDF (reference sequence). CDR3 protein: CATGSYQPTSGNTIYF. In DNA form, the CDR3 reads TGTGCCACCGGGAGTTACCAGCCAACCTCTGGAAACACCATATATTTT. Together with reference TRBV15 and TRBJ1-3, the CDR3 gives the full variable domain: DAMVIQNPRYQVTQFGKPVTLSCSQTLNHNVMYWYQQKSSQAPKLLFHYYDKDFNNEADTPDNFQSRRPNTSFCFLDIRSPGLGDTAMYLCATGSYQPTSGNTIYFGEGSWLTVV.

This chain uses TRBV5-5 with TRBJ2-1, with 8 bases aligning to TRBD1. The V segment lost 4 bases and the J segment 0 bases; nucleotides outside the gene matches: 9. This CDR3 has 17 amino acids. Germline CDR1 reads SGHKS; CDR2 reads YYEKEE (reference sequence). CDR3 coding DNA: TGTGCCAGCAGCGTGAGGACAGGGATCTCCTCCTACAATGAGCAGTTCTTC. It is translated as CASSVRTGISSYNEQFF.

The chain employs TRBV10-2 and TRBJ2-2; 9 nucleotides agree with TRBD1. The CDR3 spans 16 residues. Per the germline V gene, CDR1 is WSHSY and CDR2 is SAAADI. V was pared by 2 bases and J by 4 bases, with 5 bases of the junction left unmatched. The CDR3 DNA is TGCGCCAGCAGTGAGCTAACAGGGGGCCGCACCGGGGAGCTGTTTTTT. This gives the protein CASSELTGGRTGELFF.

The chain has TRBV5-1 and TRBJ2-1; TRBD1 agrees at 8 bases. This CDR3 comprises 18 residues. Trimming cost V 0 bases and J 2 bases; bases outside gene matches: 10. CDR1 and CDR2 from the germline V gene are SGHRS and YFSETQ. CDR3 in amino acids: CASSLAPGQGGPYNEQFF. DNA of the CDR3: TGCGCCAGCAGCTTGGCCCCCGGACAGGGAGGCCCCTACAATGAGCAGTTCTTC.

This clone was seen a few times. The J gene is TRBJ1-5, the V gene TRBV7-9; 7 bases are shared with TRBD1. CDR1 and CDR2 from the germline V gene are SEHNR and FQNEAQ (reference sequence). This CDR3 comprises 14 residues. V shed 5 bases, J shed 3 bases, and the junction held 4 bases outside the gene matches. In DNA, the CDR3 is TGTGCCAGCAGCCGGGACAGCCACAATCAGCCCCAGCATTTT. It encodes CASSRDSHNQPQHF.

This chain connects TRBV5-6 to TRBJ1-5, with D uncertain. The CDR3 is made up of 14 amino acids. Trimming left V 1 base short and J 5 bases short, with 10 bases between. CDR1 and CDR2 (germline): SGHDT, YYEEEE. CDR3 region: CASSLRGNDQPQHF. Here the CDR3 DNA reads TGTGCCAGCAGCTTGAGAGGGAACGATCAGCCCCAGCATTTT. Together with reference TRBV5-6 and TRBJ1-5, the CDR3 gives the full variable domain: DAGVTQSPTHLIKTRGQQVTLRCSPKSGHDTVSWYQQALGQGPQFIFQYYEEEERQRGNFPDRFSGHQFPNYSSELNVNALLLGDSALYLCASSLRGNDQPQHFGDGTRLSIL.

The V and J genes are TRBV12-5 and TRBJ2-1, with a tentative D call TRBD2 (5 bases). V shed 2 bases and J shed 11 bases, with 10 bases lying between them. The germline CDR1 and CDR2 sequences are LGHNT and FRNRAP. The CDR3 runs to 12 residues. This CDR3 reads CASGLSRAQQFF. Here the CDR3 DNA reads TGTGCTAGTGGTTTGTCGCGGGCTCAGCAGTTCTTC.

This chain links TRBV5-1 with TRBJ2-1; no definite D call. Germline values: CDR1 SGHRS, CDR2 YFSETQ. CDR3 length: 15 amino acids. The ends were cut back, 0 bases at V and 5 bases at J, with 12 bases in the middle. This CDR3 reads CASSLEFSKNNEQFF. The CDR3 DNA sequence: TGCGCCAGCAGCTTGGAGTTCAGTAAAAACAATGAGCAGTTCTTC. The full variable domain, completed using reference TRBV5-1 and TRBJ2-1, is KAGVTQTPRYLIKTRGQQVTLSCSPISGHRSVSWYQQTPGQGLQFLFEYFSETQRNKGNFPGRFSGRQFSNSRSEMNVSTLELGDSALYLCASSLEFSKNNEQFFGPGTRLTVL.

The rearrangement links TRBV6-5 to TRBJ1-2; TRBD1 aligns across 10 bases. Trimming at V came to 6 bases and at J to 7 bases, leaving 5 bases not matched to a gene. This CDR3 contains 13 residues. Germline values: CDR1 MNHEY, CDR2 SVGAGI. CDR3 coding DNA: TGTGCCAGCAGAGAGACAGGGGGCGGTGGCTACACCTTC. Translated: CASRETGGGGYTF.

CDR3: CASRTGFGETQYF. CDR3 nucleotide sequence: TGTGCCAGCAGGACGGGGTTCGGGGAGACCCAGTACTTC. The chain combines TRBV7-2 with TRBJ2-5; D might be TRBD2 (5 bases). This CDR3 region has 13 residues. Germline loops: CDR1 SGHTA, CDR2 FQGNSA. Trimming cost V 6 bases and J 5 bases, with 13 bases left between them.

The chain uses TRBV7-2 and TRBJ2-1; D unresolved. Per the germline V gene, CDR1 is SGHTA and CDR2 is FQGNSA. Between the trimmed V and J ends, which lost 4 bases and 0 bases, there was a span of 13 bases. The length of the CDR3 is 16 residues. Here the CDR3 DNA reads TGTGCCAGCAGCTCAGACATCTTAAGCTCCTACAATGAGCAGTTCTTC. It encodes CASSSDILSSYNEQFF.